This T cell receptor beta chain is from a study of cytomegalovirus exposure and HLA in healthy donors (dated by TCRdb to 2016 to 2017). Context from the whole study: According to an earlier analysis of a few hundred of the donors, about 179 million T cells yielded some 120 million unique TCR beta sequences and roughly 280 Gb of sequence data. An early release covering more than 500 HLA-typed donors comprised roughly 300 gigabases of sequencing data and about 90 million unique TCR sequences. Of the roughly 390 genotyped donors, approximately 83% fell in the genetic ancestry cluster associated with self-reported Caucasian donors. The study aimed to test whether cataloging public T cell receptors could reveal signatures of past pathogen exposure. Using immunosequencing, the study profiled T cell repertoires from about 620 subjects and related those repertoires to cytomegalovirus serostatus. A separate validation cohort of roughly 130 different subjects was used in addition to the roughly 700-subject first cohort. The study combined high-throughput TCR immunosequencing, statistical association of individual TCRs with disease status, and machine learning to predict cytomegalovirus infection status. A later analysis re-analyzed previously published TCR beta repertoires from about 600 donors and added high-resolution HLA genotyping to study TCR occurrence patterns. In the later analysis, no new phenotypic data were used to find candidate immune exposures; instead, reliance was placed on TCR beta sequences and their occurrence across donors. An earlier analysis of around 580 of the donors used high-throughput TCR beta sequencing to judge whether each TCR beta V gene segment behaved as functional or pseudogenic. Alongside the repertoire data, information on donor age, sex, ethnicity and CMV serostatus was compiled. A later genetic analysis took genome-wide SNP genotypes for about 55% of the 666 donors and used that subset as a discovery cohort. Every discovery cohort repertoire had been produced on one sequencing platform. Both class I and class II loci were covered by HLA typing, at four-digit resolution. The number of typed donors differed by locus: 629-630 for A, B, C, DRB1 and DQB1; 500 to 550 for DQA1; approximately 610 for DPA1; and 400 to 480 for DPB1. Roughly five DR-DQ haplotypes were treated as single units for association and clustering because of strong linkage in the cohort. On average, about 200,000 unique TCR beta nucleotide sequences were sequenced per donor among roughly 430 genotyped donors of the cohort, with roughly 18% of those sequences being non-productive.

Library preparation was by the immunoSEQ multiplex PCR assay. The multiplex PCR relied on a mix of 60 forward primers for TCR Vbeta segments and 13 reverse primers for TCR Jbeta segments. The CDR3 region of rearranged TCR beta genes was amplified from genomic DNA by a multiplex PCR assay. The Illumina HiSeq System was used to sequence the amplified TCR beta libraries as 87-base-pair reads. Regarding the original processing steps: Across the 670 or so repertoires, a later analysis counted 80 million or so unique TCR beta chains, around 11 million of which were shared by at least two donors. To remove PCR and sequencing errors, raw reads were error-corrected and collapsed into unique sequences using a nearest-neighbor algorithm that merged closely related sequences. To assign V, D and J gene segments, CDR3 sequences were aligned to IMGT reference sequences. For a sequence to be retained, a match of at least six nucleotides to both a V gene segment and a J gene segment was required. A rearrangement counted as productive if the CDR3 had no stop codons and remained in frame with V and J, and every other rearrangement counted as non-productive. Following IMGT convention, CDR3 was defined as the stretch from the second conserved V-encoded cysteine to the conserved J-encoded phenylalanine. In an earlier analysis of just under 600 of the donors, sequences lacking an unambiguous match to a single V gene segment were excluded. In an earlier analysis of around 600 of the donors, V segments were called functional above 56.7% productive rearrangements and were called segregating when the between-donor standard deviation exceeded 5%. A statistical classification framework was built to diagnose cytomegalovirus status from the catalog of TCR beta chain sequences. In a later analysis, TCR nucleotide sequences were compared against IMGT/GENE-DB human TR gene sequences so that V and J genes could be assigned. The TCRdist pipeline was used in a later analysis to assign CDR3 sequences and most-parsimonious VDJ recombination scenarios. In a later analysis, each TCR beta chain was defined by its CDR3 amino acid sequence together with its V-gene family, and reads without a unique V-gene family were excluded. A later analysis removed several hundred highly shared, low-generation-probability nucleotide sequences to deal with suspected cross-contamination and a sequencing artifact. In a later analysis, a clonal expansion index for each public chain was calculated from normalized within-repertoire ranks of inferred template counts. In a later analysis, generation probabilities were computed using a VDJ recombination model fitted to out-of-frame rearrangements, and the results were checked against IGoR. In a later analysis, hypergeometric tests were used to score TCR-TCR, TCR-HLA and TCR-CMV co-occurrence, with a repertoire-size bias correction applied to TCR pairs. In a later analysis, false discovery rates were estimated by permuting HLA or CMV assignments 20 times. In a later analysis, co-occurring TCRs were grouped using DBSCAN, with TCRdist sequence similarity added in when clustering inside HLA-allele-positive subsets. For co-occurrence clustering, repertoires with fewer than 30,000 or more than 120,000 public chains were excluded, along with roughly 5 repertoires with anomalous nucleotide sharing. Imported from immuneACCESS, the table was reduced by TCRdb to in-frame sequences with V and J called. These copies leave out some clones; in studies compared against another copy, an unresolved V gene accounts for under half, and the cause of the remainder is not known. That table supplies the V and J calls and clone size; D and trimming were determined from the DNA. A total of about 190,000 clones appear in this sample, about four fifths of them only once. The leading ten clones occupy roughly 10% of the sample.

The cohort comprised some 700 healthy bone marrow donors. At the time of sampling, every cohort member was nominally healthy, though immune exposures that went unrecorded were likely present. The donor was CMV seropositive and belonged to the group of more than 250 seropositive cohort members. Every donor gave a peripheral blood sample, and the peripheral blood mononuclear cells from that sample were used for TCR beta sequencing. Genomic DNA extraction from the blood cell samples was performed with the Qiagen DNeasy Blood Extraction Kit. General conclusions and limits of the study: Some IMGT-functional V segments, including TRBV6-2 and TRBV6-3, could not be distinguished by the 87-base-pair reads and were therefore excluded. CMV serostatus was the only immune exposure information available for the cohort. Linkage disequilibrium might explain the correlated functional status among segregating V segments, but an unknown experimental factor could not be ruled out. In a later analysis, several top co-occurrence clusters were reported to appear linked to parvovirus B19, influenza, CMV and Epstein-Barr virus. The classifier was reported to diagnose cytomegalovirus status with high specificity and sensitivity in both the original cohort and the validation cohort. A later analysis found that TCR association rates varied across HLA loci, with DRB1 alleles showing the most associated TCRs and HLA-C alleles the fewest. When HLA alleles, especially DR and DQ, strongly co-occurred, attributing TCR associations to individual alleles was difficult. In an earlier analysis of more than 500 of the donors, most TCR beta V segments appeared in productive rearrangements about 87% or about 30% of the time, broadly matching IMGT annotations. Specific HLA alleles were associated with 15,000 to 20,000 TCR beta sequences at a false discovery rate of 0.05 in a later analysis. A cluster of highly shared sequence variants was judged likely to represent a technical artifact of the sequencing pipeline. A few of the identified cytomegalovirus-associated TCR beta chains were confirmed in vitro to be specific for cytomegalovirus antigens. Most TCR sequences were observed very rarely across donors, whereas some public TCRs were present in many individuals. In a later analysis, HLA-associated TCR beta chains were found to be more clonally expanded and to have lower generation probabilities than equally common non-associated chains. According to the authors, the approach could potentially be generalized to other disease states and immunological phenotypes. Because counts were too low, about 18 rarely observed V segments, including chromosome 9 orphons, were left out of the earlier analysis of some 600 of the donors. A further reported finding was that TCR beta sequences accurately predicted the HLA-A and HLA-B alleles for most subjects in the first cohort. Only TCR beta chains were sequenced in this cohort, and the absence of alpha or paired-chain data limited detectable features. According to a later analysis, most CMV-associated TCR beta chains appeared to be HLA-restricted, and the HLA associations seemed to be driven largely by CMV exposure. A later genetic analysis associated a missense DCLRE1C variant with V-gene and J-gene trimming of TCR beta chains, and an independent cohort replicated the association. The study gave a list of 150 to 200 TCR beta chains associated with cytomegalovirus. Because some donors lacked HLA typing at each locus, the association tests relied only on the typed subset. Presence/absence analyses assumed roughly uniform sequencing depth across donors, an assumption that may not hold. Compared with the approximately 670-donor mean, donors in an Asian-associated ancestry cluster had fewer N-insertions in productive TCRs, according to a later genetic analysis.

Reading the germline V gene gives CDR1 MGHRA and CDR2 YSYEKL. The germline ends are 12 bases apart after V is trimmed by 2 bases and J by 5 bases. Reading from cysteine to phenylalanine, the CDR3 counts 14 amino acids. Only the CDR3 part of the read is kept: 42 bases, read in frame from the first base. Remarks on this clone: Its antigen target is currently unknown. The input lacks base qualities; no much larger clone sits a single base away.

The rearranged segments are TRBV4-1 and TRBJ1-2; TRBD1 could be the D gene, as 6 bases match. This TCR came from a woman aged 45 to 65 in good health and CMV-seropositive. The sequenced sample consisted of PBMCs. The DNA sequence follows: TGCGCCAGCAGCCAATTACAGGGACGGTATGGCTACACCTTC. Its product reads: CASSQLQGRYGYTF.